These 25 T cell receptor beta chains were all obtained from the same sample, sequenced in a study of T-cell reconstitution after alpha-beta-depleted transplantation in children. The TCRbeta library incorporated unique molecular identifiers. Using its own MiXCR run on the PCR reads, TCRdb lists one record per CDR3 protein. The sample comprises some 290,000 distinct CDR3 sequences, over 8% of which are singletons, and roughly 9.1% rests with the top ten. The input for sequencing was PBMCs from the stem cell graft donor, taken from the stem cell graft. The receptors here all came from a human donor who donated a stem cell graft to a child with SCID.

The J gene is TRBJ2-3, the V gene TRBV20-1; no clear D gene. Looked up from germline, CDR1 is DFQATT and CDR2 is SNEGSKA (reference sequence). The length of the CDR3 is 12 residues. Trimming removed 7 bases from V and 0 bases from J, with 8 bases in between. CDR3 region: CSGAASTDTQYF. CDR3 DNA sequence: TGCAGTGGCGCAGCTAGCACAGATACGCAGTATTTT.

This clonotype was found a few times. The CDR3 coding sequence is TGTGCCAGCAGCCGCCCCCCCAGCGCTACGCAGTATTTT. Protein: CASSRPPSATQYF. The chain employs TRBV12-3 or TRBV12-4 and TRBJ2-3; D not resolved. This CDR3 comprises 13 residues. V lost 6 bases, J lost 8 bases, and 15 bases lay in between.

This clonotype was detected ten times or more. This chain links TRBV12-3 or TRBV12-4 with TRBJ1-3; D gene unclear. CDR3 size: 14 residues. Trimming removed 8 bases at V and 4 bases at J, with 15 bases between. The CDR3 is CASGNPRVGNTIYF. CDR3 DNA: TGTGCCAGCGGCAACCCAAGGGTCGGAAACACCATATATTTT.

This clonotype was picked up a small number of times. V is TRBV12-3 or TRBV12-4 and J is TRBJ2-1, with D hard to call. V gave up 3 bases and J gave up 7 bases, with 16 bases separating them. The CDR3 extends over 15 amino acids. The CDR3 loop is CASSFVRQLINEQFF. CDR3 bases: TGTGCCAGCAGTTTTGTCCGCCAGCTTATAAATGAGCAGTTCTTC.

This clonotype has only a few counts. The chain has TRBV12-3 or TRBV12-4 and TRBJ2-7; D not resolved. V was shortened by 5 bases and J by 5 bases, with 7 bases between the two germline ends. The CDR3 contains 11 residues. This chain's CDR3 is CASSPRDEQYF. DNA of the CDR3: TGTGCCAGCAGTCCAAGGGACGAGCAGTACTTC.

This clonotype was seen only a few times. V is TRBV20-1 and J is TRBJ2-5; no clear D. The V gene lost 1 base and the J gene lost 5 bases, with 14 bases spanning the gap. This CDR3 is built from 14 residues. Germline V CDR1 and CDR2: DFQATT, SNEGSKA (reference sequence). CDR3 in amino acids: CSARVVGLVETQYF. CDR3 sequence (DNA): TGCAGTGCTAGAGTAGTAGGGTTGGTGGAGACCCAGTACTTC.

This clonotype was detected only a few times. The J gene is TRBJ2-1, the V gene TRBV2; D ambiguous. The CDR3 contains 13 residues. CDR1 is SNHLY and CDR2 is FYNNEI in the germline V gene. The ends were cut back, 4 bases at V and 4 bases at J, with 8 bases in the middle. The CDR3 sequence is CASSADGYNEQFF. DNA for the CDR3: TGTGCCAGCAGTGCGGACGGATACAATGAGCAGTTCTTC.

The CDR3 sequence: CASSPPVGSGEQYF. Here the CDR3 DNA reads TGTGCCAGCTCACCACCTGTGGGGAGCGGCGAGCAGTACTTC. The V and J genes are TRBV18 and TRBJ2-7, with D perhaps TRBD2 (5 bases). Germline values: CDR1 KGHSH, CDR2 LQKENI. The length of the CDR3 is 14 residues. Trimming pared 0 bases from V and 6 bases from J, leaving 12 bases between.

The gene calls are TRBV15 and TRBJ2-2; tentative D call: TRBD1 (5 bases). The length of the CDR3 is 15 residues. In germline, CDR1 is LNHNV, CDR2 YYDKDF (reference sequence). The V and J ends lost 3 bases and 6 bases respectively, with 14 bases between them. The CDR3 is CATSSSPGNAGELFF. In nucleotides, the CDR3 is TGTGCCACCAGCAGTTCTCCAGGGAATGCCGGGGAGCTGTTTTTT.

The sample holds many counts of this clonotype. The rearrangement uses TRBV20-1 and TRBJ2-7; 7 bases are a match to TRBD2. Germline V CDR1 and CDR2: DFQATT, SNEGSKA (reference sequence). V lost 5 bases, J lost 2 bases, and 6 bases stayed unmatched. CDR3 length equals 13 residues. The CDR3 DNA reads TGCAGTGCTTCGACTAGCAGAACCTACGAGCAGTACTTC. It encodes CSASTSRTYEQYF.

With regard to this clonotype: The junction departs from germline at one end; a sequencing error may be responsible. The chain couples TRBV4-2 to TRBJ2-1, with 8 nucleotides matching TRBD2. This CDR3 has 15 residues. In germline, CDR1 is LGHNA, CDR2 YNFKEQ. The CDR3 reads CASSQDVGAAGGALF. In DNA form, the CDR3 reads TGTGCCAGCAGCCAAGATGTGGGGGCGGCGGGGGGCGCCCTCTTC.

This clonotype occurred many times. The chain combines TRBV27 with TRBJ1-1, with D maybe TRBD1 (6 bases). The V end was cut by 0 bases, the J end by 5 bases, with 13 bases between. The length of the CDR3 is 15 residues. Germline values: CDR1 MNHEY, CDR2 SMNVEV (reference sequence). The CDR3 nucleotides read TGTGCCAGCAGTTTATCGAGGGGGGCACGGACTGAAGCTTTCTTT. Translation gives CASSLSRGARTEAFF.

This clonotype was recorded a few times. The chain uses TRBV5-1 and TRBJ2-7; no definite D call. The germline V gene has CDR1 SGHRS and CDR2 YFSETQ. V lost 0 bases to trimming and J lost 4 bases, with 11 bases between them. The length of the CDR3 is 14 residues. As DNA, the CDR3 is TGCGCCAGCAGCTTGGAGACGGCAGTATACGAGCAGTACTTC. Amino acids: CASSLETAVYEQYF.

The table lists this clonotype with a few counts. The rearrangement joins TRBV12-3 or TRBV12-4 to TRBJ2-6; 8 bases fit TRBD1. After removal of 2 bases from V and 0 bases from J, the junction contained 9 bases not matched to a gene. CDR3 size: 19 residues. Here the CDR3 reads CASSLTGQVITSGANVLTF. The CDR3 region has the DNA TGTGCCAGCAGTTTAACGGGACAGGTGATTACCTCTGGGGCCAACGTCCTGACTTTC.

The chain couples TRBV25-1 to TRBJ2-5, with D possibly matching TRBD1 (6 bases). Germline V gene lookup returns CDR1 MGHDK and CDR2 SYGVNS. The germline V and J ends were trimmed by 1 base and 2 bases, with 17 bases remaining between them. There are 17 residues in the CDR3. The CDR3 is CASSESLWGQGQETQYF. DNA for the CDR3: TGTGCCAGCAGTGAATCCCTTTGGGGCCAGGGGCAAGAGACCCAGTACTTC.

This clonotype has a handful of counts. The genes are TRBV7-8 and TRBJ2-1, with D maybe TRBD1 (7 bases). CDR1 and CDR2 from the germline V gene are SGHVS and FQNEAQ. CDR3 length equals 16 residues. The V gene lost 5 bases and the J gene lost 7 bases, with 21 bases spanning the gap. This chain's CDR3 is CASSGGTDYLGNEQFF. For the CDR3, the DNA is TGTGCCAGCAGCGGAGGGACAGACTACCTAGGGAATGAGCAGTTCTTC.

This clonotype was found many times. The rearrangement uses TRBV7-6 and TRBJ2-3, with D perhaps matching TRBD1 (6 bases). The germline CDR1 and CDR2 sequences are SGHVS and FNYEAQ. The CDR3 has 12 amino acids. V gave up 5 bases and J gave up 5 bases, with 8 bases separating them. The CDR3 is CASSATGDTQYF. Here the CDR3 DNA reads TGTGCCAGCAGCGCGACAGGAGATACGCAGTATTTT.

The rearrangement joins TRBV5-6 to TRBJ2-7; possible D gene TRBD2, 7 bases. The CDR3 loop spans 16 amino acids. V was clipped by 0 bases and J by 3 bases, with 16 bases between them. Looked up from germline, CDR1 is SGHDT and CDR2 is YYEEEE. In DNA, the CDR3 is TGTGCCAGCAGCTTGGGCGGGGGCCTATTGGTCTACGAGCAGTACTTC. This codes for CASSLGGGLLVYEQYF.

J is TRBJ1-1 and V is TRBV7-8; TRBD1 is a possible D gene (5 bases). The CDR3 is made up of 14 amino acids. CDR1 SGHVS and CDR2 FQNEAQ come from the germline V gene. Trimming shortened V by 4 bases and J by 7 bases, and 16 bases separated the two germline ends. The CDR3 loop reads CASSSLVGQGEAFF. The CDR3, as DNA: TGTGCCAGCAGCTCCCTCGTGGGGCAGGGTGAAGCTTTCTTT.

This clonotype was seen a few times. This chain connects TRBV10-3 to TRBJ1-1; TRBD1 is a possible D gene (6 bases). The CDR3 loop spans 17 amino acids. Germline V lookup: CDR1 ENHRY, CDR2 SYGVKD. The ends were cut back, 6 bases at V and 1 base at J, with 21 bases in the middle. In DNA form, the CDR3 reads TGTGCCATCAGAGACGACACTCCGACAGGTCGGAACACTGAAGCTTTCTTT. Protein sequence: CAIRDDTPTGRNTEAFF.

This clonotype has a count of ten or more. The chain links TRBV12-3 or TRBV12-4 to TRBJ2-7, with TRBD2 matching over 9 bases. J gave up 2 bases and V 6 bases, and 8 bases lay outside the gene matches. The CDR3 extends over 15 amino acids. The CDR3 nucleotides read TGTGCCAGCAGCAAAAGCGGGGGGCGGCCCTACGAGCAGTACTTC. As protein: CASSKSGGRPYEQYF.

The chain joins TRBV7-2 to TRBJ1-1, with D uncertain. The length of the CDR3 is 14 residues. Looked up from germline, CDR1 is SGHTA and CDR2 is FQGNSA. V was trimmed by 1 base and J by 7 bases, leaving 13 bases between them. In DNA form, the CDR3 reads TGTGCCAGCAGCTTAGTGGGAGGAAATGGTGAAGCTTTCTTT. Protein product: CASSLVGGNGEAFF. Full variable domain (missing parts from reference TRBV7-2 and TRBJ1-1): GAGVSQSPSNKVTEKGKDVELRCDPISGHTALYWYRQSLGQGLEFLIYFQGNSAPDKSGLPSDRFSAERTGGSVSTLTIQRTQQEDSAVYLCASSLVGGNGEAFFGQGTRLTVV.

This clonotype turned up a few times. This chain links TRBV20-1 with TRBJ2-1; 11 nucleotides align to TRBD1. CDR1 and CDR2 from the germline V gene are DFQATT and SNEGSKA (reference sequence). This CDR3 is built from 17 residues. After removal of 3 bases from V and 7 bases from J, the junction contained 14 bases not matched to a gene. CDR3 DNA: TGCAGTGCTAGCCACTACCCTGGGACAGGGGGATGGAATGAGCAGTTCTTC. This translates into CSASHYPGTGGWNEQFF.

This clonotype was detected a few times. This rearrangement joins TRBV7-3 to TRBJ2-1; tentatively, D is TRBD1 (7 bases). V was cut by 5 bases and J by 9 bases, with 20 bases left in between. The CDR3 consists of 15 residues. The germline CDR1 and CDR2 sequences are SGHTA and FQGTGA. CDR3 DNA: TGTGCCAGCAGCCCGTCGACAGGGAGGATTGGTGAGCAGTTCTTC. This translates into CASSPSTGRIGEQFF. Drawing the rest from reference TRBV7-3 and TRBJ2-1, the complete variable domain is GAGVSQTPSNKVTEKGKYVELRCDPISGHTALYWYRQSLGQGPEFLIYFQGTGAADDSGLPNDRFFAVRPEGSVSTLKIQRTERGDSAVYLCASSPSTGRIGEQFFGPGTRLTVL.

This clonotype was counted between two and nine times. The chain carries TRBV12-3 or TRBV12-4 and TRBJ2-3; D is uncertain. V shed 6 bases and J shed 3 bases, with 4 bases lying between them. CDR3 length: 11 amino acids. CDR3 DNA: TGTGCCAGCAGGTTTACAGATACGCAGTATTTT. Translated: CASRFTDTQYF.